This TCR beta chain was profiled in a study of beta chain features in type 1 diabetes. Looking at the study overall: In age, gender and cell yields, patients were similar to healthy donors. Study-wide results and caveats: Moderately but significantly shorter TCRB CDR3s were found in Type 1 diabetes patients in all four CD4+ subsets. For patients, the naive, central memory and Treg TCRB repertoires appeared more alike than for healthy donors.

Points on this clone: Its antigen is unknown.

Sequencing targeted expressed TCRB transcripts, as all isolated RNA had been reverse transcribed. The assay was immunoSEQ multiplex PCR, and TCRdb's table has in-frame clones only and misses some. The sample carries 300,000 to 400,000 clones, around 10% recorded once. The CDR3 loop spans 11 amino acids. CDR1 DFQATT and CDR2 SNEGSKA come from the germline V gene (reference sequence). The germline V and J ends were trimmed by 6 bases and 6 bases, with 11 bases remaining between them. CD4+ naive, central memory, regulatory and stem cell-like memory subsets were isolated by sorting on CD45RO/CCR7/CD25/CD127/CD95/CD27. In all sorted populations, purity surpassed 95%.

The TCR was taken from a man aged 30-40 years with type 1 diabetes. The genes are TRBV20-1 and TRBJ1-1; no definite D call. Sequencing was performed on central memory CD4+ T cells from blood. CDR3 bases: TGCAGTGCGCCCAGCCGCGCTGAAGCTTTCTTT. Protein: CSAPSRAEAFF.